This is a list of T cell receptor beta chains from one sample in a study of cytomegalovirus exposure and HLA in healthy donors. Assay used: immunoSEQ multiplex PCR; TCRdb lists only in-frame clones, some missing. The sample holds some 130,000 clones, just under 85% seen once. The specimen sequenced was PBMCs. Source of these receptors: a woman in her 30s in good health and CMV-seronegative. Both conserved end residues are part of each CDR3. The D gene is left open where the match is weak. Not every row has a clone size; where given, it reads once, few, many or a size class.

D gene	J gene	V gene	clone size	CDR3 length	CDR3 DNA	CDR3 protein
NA	TRBJ2-5	TRBV20-1	NA	11	TGCAGTGCTAGTGCAGAAGAGACCCAGTACTTC	CSASAEETQYF
TRBD1	TRBJ2-7	TRBV19	NA	15	TGTGCCAGTAGTAAAGGACAGGCTACTACCTACGAGCAGTACTTC	CASSKGQATTYEQYF
NA	TRBJ2-2	TRBV9	NA	16	TGTGCCAGCAGCTTTCGAACAGGGCCGAACACCGGGGAGCTGTTTTTT	CASSFRTGPNTGELFF
NA	TRBJ1-1	TRBV19	NA	15	TGTGCCAGTAGTATCTTTGGAGGTAGGAACACTGAAGCTTTCTTT	CASSIFGGRNTEAFF
NA	TRBJ1-3	TRBV28	NA	15	TGTGCCAGCAGTTTATACGACCAGGGGGGAAACACCATATATTTT	CASSLYDQGGNTIYF
TRBD2	TRBJ2-2	TRBV19	NA	21	TGTGCCAGTAGTATAGGCCGGACTAGCGGGGGACTCCCACTTAACACCGGGGAGCTGTTTTTT	CASSIGRTSGGLPLNTGELFF
TRBD1	TRBJ1-4	TRBV5-1	NA	14	TGCGCCAGCAGCTTGGACAGGGGCGATGAAAAACTGTTTTTT	CASSLDRGDEKLFF
NA	TRBJ1-3	TRBV7-2	NA	16	TGTGCCAGCAGCTTAAACGAACGGAGCTCTGGAAACACCATATATTTT	CASSLNERSSGNTIYF
NA	TRBJ2-3	TRBV6-4	few	14	TGTGCCAGCAGTGACGGCGGGGGCACAGATACGCAGTATTTT	CASSDGGGTDTQYF
TRBD1	TRBJ2-3	TRBV6-5	NA	16	TGTGCCAGCAGTTACCTAGCAGGGGGCTTTACAGATACGCAGTATTTT	CASSYLAGGFTDTQYF
NA	TRBJ1-1	TRBV11-2	NA	12	TGTGCCAGCAGCTTAGTAGGAGGGGAAGCTTTCTTT	CASSLVGGEAFF
NA	TRBJ2-5	TRBV5-4	NA	13	TGTGCCAGCAGCTTAGCACAGTCGGAGACCCAGTACTTC	CASSLAQSETQYF
TRBD1	TRBJ1-2	TRBV19	NA	15	TGTGCCAGTAGTTTAATGACAGGGGGCGACTATGGCTACACCTTC	CASSLMTGGDYGYTF
NA	TRBJ1-3	TRBV28	NA	15	TGTGCCAGCAGTTTGGTGCAGGGCTCTGGAAACACCATATATTTT	CASSLVQGSGNTIYF
TRBD1	TRBJ1-1	TRBV7-2	NA	15	TGTGCCAGCAGCTTAAAGTTGGGCTCAGGGGGCTCGACTTTCTTT	CASSLKLGSGGSTFF
TRBD1	TRBJ1-2	TRBV6-1	NA	12	TGTGCCAGCAGCCCCAGGGGGCGAGGCTACACCTTC	CASSPRGRGYTF
TRBD1	TRBJ2-7	TRBV2	NA	14	TGTGCCAGCAGGCAGACAGGGGTCCTGGGCGAGCAGTACTTC	CASRQTGVLGEQYF
TRBD2	TRBJ2-1	TRBV29-1	NA	16	TGCAGCGTTGAAGGGACTAGCGGGGAGTTCTACAATGAGCAGTTCTTC	CSVEGTSGEFYNEQFF
NA	TRBJ1-2	TRBV29-1	NA	14	TGCAGCGTTTCCCAGGGGTTGGGGGACTATGGCTACACCTTC	CSVSQGLGDYGYTF
NA	TRBJ1-1	TRBV5-1	NA	14	TGCGCCAGCAGCTTGGCCAATGGCGGGACTGAAGCTTTCTTT	CASSLANGGTEAFF
TRBD1	TRBJ2-5	TRBV28	NA	16	TGTGCCAGCAGCCCAAGACAGGGGGGATGGGGAGAGACCCAGTACTTC	CASSPRQGGWGETQYF
TRBD1	TRBJ2-7	TRBV2	NA	12	TGTGCCAGCAGGGACAGGGTCTACGAGCAGTACTTC	CASRDRVYEQYF
NA	TRBJ2-7	TRBV5-4	NA	11	TGTGCCAGCAGCTCCCAGTACGAGCAGTACTTC	CASSSQYEQYF
TRBD1	TRBJ1-6	TRBV6-1	NA	14	TGTGCCAGCAGTGACCGACAGGGTAATTCACCCCTCCACTTT	CASSDRQGNSPLHF
TRBD2	TRBJ2-1	TRBV7-8	NA	16	TGTGCCAGCAGCTTAGTGCGGGGGGTGAATTACAATGAGCAGTTCTTC	CASSLVRGVNYNEQFF